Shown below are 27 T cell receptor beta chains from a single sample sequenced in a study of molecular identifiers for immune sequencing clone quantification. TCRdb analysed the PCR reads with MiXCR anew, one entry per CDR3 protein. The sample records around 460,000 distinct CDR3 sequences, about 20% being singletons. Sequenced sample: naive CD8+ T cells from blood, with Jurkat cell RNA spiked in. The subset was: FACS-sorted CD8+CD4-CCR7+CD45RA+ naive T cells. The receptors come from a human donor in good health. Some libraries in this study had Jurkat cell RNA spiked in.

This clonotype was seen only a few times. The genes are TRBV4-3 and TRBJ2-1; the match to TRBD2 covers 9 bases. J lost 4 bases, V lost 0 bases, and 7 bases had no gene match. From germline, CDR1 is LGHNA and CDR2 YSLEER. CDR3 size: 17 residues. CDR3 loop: CASSQELRTSAYNEQFF. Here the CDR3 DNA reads TGCGCCAGCAGCCAAGAGTTAAGGACTAGCGCTTACAATGAGCAGTTCTTC.

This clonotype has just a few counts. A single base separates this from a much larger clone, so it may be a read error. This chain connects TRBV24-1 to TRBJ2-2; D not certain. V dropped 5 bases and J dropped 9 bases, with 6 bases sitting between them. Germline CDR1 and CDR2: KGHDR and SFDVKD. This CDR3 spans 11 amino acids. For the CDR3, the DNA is TGTGCCACCAGTGCCCGCTGGGAGCTGTTTTTT. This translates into CATSARWELFF.

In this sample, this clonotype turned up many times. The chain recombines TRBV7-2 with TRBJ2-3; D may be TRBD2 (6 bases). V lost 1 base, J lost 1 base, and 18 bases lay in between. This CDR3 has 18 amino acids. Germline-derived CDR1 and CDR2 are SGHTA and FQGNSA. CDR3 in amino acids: CASSLVDVFGGGTDTQYF. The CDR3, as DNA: TGTGCCAGCAGCTTAGTCGATGTGTTTGGCGGGGGCACAGATACGCAGTATTTT.

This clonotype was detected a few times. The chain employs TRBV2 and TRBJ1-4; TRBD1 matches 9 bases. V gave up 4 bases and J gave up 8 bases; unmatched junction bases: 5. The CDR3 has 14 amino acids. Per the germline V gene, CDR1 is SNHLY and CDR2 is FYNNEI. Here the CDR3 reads CASSGRGTGEKLFF. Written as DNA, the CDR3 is TGTGCCAGCAGTGGGAGGGGGACAGGGGAAAAACTGTTTTTT.

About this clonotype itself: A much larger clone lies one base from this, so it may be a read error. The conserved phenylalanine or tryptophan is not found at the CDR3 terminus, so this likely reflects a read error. CDR3 region: CASSFLGSRVGEQYL. The CDR3, as DNA: TGTGCCAGCAGTTTTTTGGGGAGCCGAGTCGGAGAGCAGTACCTC. This rearrangement joins TRBV19 to TRBJ2-7; tentatively, D is TRBD2 (5 bases). Per germline, CDR1 LNHDA and CDR2 SQIVND (reference sequence). Trimming left V 9 bases short and J 7 bases short, with 25 bases between. The CDR3 is 15 amino acids.

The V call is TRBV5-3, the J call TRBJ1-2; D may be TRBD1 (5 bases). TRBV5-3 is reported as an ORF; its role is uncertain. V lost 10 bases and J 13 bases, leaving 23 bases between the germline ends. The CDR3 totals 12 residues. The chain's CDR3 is CACSLARGETTF. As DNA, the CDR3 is TGTGCCTGCAGCTTGGCCCGAGGGGAAACCACCTTC.

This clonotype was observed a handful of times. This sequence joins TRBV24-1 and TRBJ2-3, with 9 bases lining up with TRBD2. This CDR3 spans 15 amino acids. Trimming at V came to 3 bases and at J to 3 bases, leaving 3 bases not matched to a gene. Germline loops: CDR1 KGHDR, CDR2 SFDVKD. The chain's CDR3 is CATSDRSGSTDTQYF. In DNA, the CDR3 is TGTGCCACCAGTGATCGTAGCGGGAGTACAGATACGCAGTATTTT.

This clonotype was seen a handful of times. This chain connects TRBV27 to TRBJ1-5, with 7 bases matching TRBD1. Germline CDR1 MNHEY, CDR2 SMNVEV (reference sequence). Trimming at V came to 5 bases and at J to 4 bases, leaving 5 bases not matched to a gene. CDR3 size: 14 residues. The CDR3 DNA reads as TGTGCCAGCAGTACCCAGACAGGGAATCAGCCCCAGCATTTT. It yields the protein CASSTQTGNQPQHF.

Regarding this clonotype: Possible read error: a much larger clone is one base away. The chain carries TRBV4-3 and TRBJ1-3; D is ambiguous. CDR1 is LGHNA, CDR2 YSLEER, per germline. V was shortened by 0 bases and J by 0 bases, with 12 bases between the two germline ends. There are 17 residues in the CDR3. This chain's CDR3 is CASSQDGGMISGNTIYF. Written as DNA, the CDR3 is TGCGCCAGCAGCCAAGACGGCGGTATGATCTCTGGAAACACCATATATTTT.

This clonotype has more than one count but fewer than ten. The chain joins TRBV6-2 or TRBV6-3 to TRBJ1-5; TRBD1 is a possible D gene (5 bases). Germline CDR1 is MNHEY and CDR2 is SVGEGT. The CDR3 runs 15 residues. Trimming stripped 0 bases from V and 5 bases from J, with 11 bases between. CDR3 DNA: TGTGCCAGCAGTTACTCATTGGGGGGTTATCAGCCCCAGCATTTT. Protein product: CASSYSLGGYQPQHF.

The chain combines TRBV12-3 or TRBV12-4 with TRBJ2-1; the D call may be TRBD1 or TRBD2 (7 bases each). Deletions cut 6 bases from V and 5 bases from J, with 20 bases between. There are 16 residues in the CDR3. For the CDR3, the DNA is TGTGCCAGCAGGGGAGGGGCTGGGACAGCTAACAATGAGCAGTTCTTC. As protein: CASRGGAGTANNEQFF.

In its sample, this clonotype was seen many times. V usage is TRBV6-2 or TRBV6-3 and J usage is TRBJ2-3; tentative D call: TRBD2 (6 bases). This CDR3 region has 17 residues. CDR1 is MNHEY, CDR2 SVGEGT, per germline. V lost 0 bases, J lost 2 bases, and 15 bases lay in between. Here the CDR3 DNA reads TGTGCCAGCAGTTACTCATCTGTCGGGGGAGACACAGATACGCAGTATTTT. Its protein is CASSYSSVGGDTDTQYF.

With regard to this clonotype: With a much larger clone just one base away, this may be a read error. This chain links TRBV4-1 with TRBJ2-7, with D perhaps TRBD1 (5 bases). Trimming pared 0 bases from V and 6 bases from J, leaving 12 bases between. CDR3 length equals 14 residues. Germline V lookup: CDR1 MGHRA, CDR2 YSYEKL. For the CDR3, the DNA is TGCGCCAGCAGCCAAGATAGTACAGGACCCGAGCAGTACTTC. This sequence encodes CASSQDSTGPEQYF.

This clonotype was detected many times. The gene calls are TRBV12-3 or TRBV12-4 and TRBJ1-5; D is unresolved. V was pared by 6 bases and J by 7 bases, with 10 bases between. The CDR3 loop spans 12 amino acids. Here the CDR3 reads CASSHPGQPQHF. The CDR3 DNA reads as TGTGCCAGCAGCCATCCCGGACAGCCCCAGCATTTT.

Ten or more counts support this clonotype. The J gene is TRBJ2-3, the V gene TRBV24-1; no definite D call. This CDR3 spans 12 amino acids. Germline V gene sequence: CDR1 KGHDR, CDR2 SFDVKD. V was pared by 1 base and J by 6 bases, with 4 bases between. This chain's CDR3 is CATSDFADTQYF. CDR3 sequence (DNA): TGTGCCACCAGTGATTTCGCGGATACGCAGTATTTT.

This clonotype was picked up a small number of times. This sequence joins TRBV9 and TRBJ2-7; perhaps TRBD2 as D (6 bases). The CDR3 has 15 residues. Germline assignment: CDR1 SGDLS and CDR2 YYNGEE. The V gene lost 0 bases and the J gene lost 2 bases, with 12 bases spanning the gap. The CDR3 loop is CASSVGVSGTYEQYF. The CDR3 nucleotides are TGTGCCAGCAGCGTAGGGGTTAGCGGAACCTACGAGCAGTACTTC.

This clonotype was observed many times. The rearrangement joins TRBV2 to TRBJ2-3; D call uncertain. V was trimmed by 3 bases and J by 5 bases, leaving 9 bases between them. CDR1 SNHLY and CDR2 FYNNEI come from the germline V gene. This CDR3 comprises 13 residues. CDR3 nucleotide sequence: TGTGCCAGCAGTGACAGTCCAGAAGATACGCAGTATTTT. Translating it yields CASSDSPEDTQYF.

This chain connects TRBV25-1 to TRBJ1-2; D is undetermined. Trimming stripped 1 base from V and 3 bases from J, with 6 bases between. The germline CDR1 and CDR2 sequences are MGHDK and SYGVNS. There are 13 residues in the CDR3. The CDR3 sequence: CASSELGYYGYTF. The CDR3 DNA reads TGTGCCAGCAGTGAATTGGGCTACTATGGCTACACCTTC.

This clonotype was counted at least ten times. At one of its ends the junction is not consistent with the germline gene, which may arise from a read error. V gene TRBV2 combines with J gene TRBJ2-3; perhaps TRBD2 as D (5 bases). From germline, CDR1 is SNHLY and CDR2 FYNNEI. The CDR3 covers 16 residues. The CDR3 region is CASSEGPAELTDTQYF. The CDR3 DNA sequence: TGTGCCAGCAGCGAAGGCCCAGCGGAACTTACAGATACGCAGTATTTT.

The CDR3 sequence is CASSLYDEQYF. CDR3 in DNA: TGTGCCAGCAGCTTGTACGACGAGCAGTACTTC. J is TRBJ2-7 and V is TRBV5-6, with D uncertain. Germline V gives CDR1 SGHDT, CDR2 YYEEEE. Deletions cut 1 base from V and 5 bases from J, with 4 bases between. This CDR3 region has 11 residues.

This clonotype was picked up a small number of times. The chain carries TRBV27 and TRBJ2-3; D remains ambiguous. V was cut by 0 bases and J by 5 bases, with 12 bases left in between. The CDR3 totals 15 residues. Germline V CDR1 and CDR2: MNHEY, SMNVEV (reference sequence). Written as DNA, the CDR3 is TGTGCCAGCAGTTTATCGTCCATCCCGGGAGATACGCAGTATTTT. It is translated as CASSLSSIPGDTQYF.

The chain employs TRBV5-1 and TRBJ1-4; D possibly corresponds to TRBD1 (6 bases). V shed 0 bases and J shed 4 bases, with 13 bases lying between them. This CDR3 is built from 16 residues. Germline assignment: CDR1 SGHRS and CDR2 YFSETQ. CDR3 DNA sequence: TGCGCCAGCAGCTTGGTGGGGGGCAGTCTTAATGAAAAACTGTTTTTT. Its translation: CASSLVGGSLNEKLFF.

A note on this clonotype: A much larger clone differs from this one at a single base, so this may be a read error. The CDR3 is CASSWTFTGGLFF. In DNA form, the CDR3 reads TGTGCCAGCAGCTGGACCTTCACCGGGGGGCTGTTTTTT. The chain employs TRBV6-2 or TRBV6-3 and TRBJ2-2; a weak D match, TRBD2 (6 bases). Per germline, CDR1 MNHEY and CDR2 SVGEGT. The CDR3 sequence is 13 residues long.

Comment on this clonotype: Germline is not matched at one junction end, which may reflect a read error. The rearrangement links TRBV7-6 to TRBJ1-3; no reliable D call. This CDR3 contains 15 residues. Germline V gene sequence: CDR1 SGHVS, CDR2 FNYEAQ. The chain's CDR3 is CASSGGPTSGNAIYF. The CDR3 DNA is TGCGCCAGCAGCGGAGGACCGACCTCTGGAAACGCCATATATTTT.

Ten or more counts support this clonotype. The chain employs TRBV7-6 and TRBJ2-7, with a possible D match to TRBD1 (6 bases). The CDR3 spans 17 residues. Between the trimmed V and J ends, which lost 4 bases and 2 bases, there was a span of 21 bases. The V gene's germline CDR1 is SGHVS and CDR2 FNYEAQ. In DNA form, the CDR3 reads TGTGCCAGCAGCTCCGGTTCCGACGGACAGCCACCCTACGAGCAGTACTTC. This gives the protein CASSSGSDGQPPYEQYF.

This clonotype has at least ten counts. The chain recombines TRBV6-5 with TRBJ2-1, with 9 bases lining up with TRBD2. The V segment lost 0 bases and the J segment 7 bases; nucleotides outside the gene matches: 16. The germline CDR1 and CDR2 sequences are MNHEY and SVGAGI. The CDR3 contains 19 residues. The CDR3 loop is CASSYSILFGGGALNEQFF. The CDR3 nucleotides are TGTGCCAGCAGTTACTCGATTCTTTTTGGCGGGGGGGCCCTGAATGAGCAGTTCTTC.

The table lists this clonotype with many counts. CDR3 bases: TGCGCCATTATTAAAGACACCCGGTGGGGCAATCAGCCCCAGCATTTT. It translates to CAIIKDTRWGNQPQHF. The chain recombines TRBV23-1 with TRBJ1-5; D is ambiguous. TRBV23-1 falls under the ORF class, with uncertain function. This CDR3 region has 16 residues. V dropped 10 bases and J dropped 2 bases, with 21 bases sitting between them.